These T cell receptor beta chains were read from a single sample in a study of cytomegalovirus exposure and HLA in healthy donors. Clones were read by immunoSEQ multiplex PCR, and TCRdb kept only the in-frame ones, dropping some. This sample has more than 35,000 clones, with around 53% found just once. Material for sequencing was PBMCs. These receptors originate from a woman between 40 and 55 years old in good health and CMV-seropositive. Each CDR3 is given with its conserved first and last residue. A D gene is named only where the DNA matches it firmly. For some rows the clone size is stated as once, few or many, or as a class when expanded; others skip it.

d_call clone_size j_call v_call cdr3_nt cdr3_aa
TRBD1 few TRBJ1-5 TRBV9 TGTGCCAGCAGCACGGGACAGAGTAGCAATCAGCCCCAGCATTTT CASSTGQSSNQPQHF
TRBD1 - TRBJ2-2 TRBV23-1 TGCGCCAGCAGTCGATGGGGACAGGGAAACACCGGGGAGCTGTTTTTT CASSRWGQGNTGELFF
- - TRBJ2-7 TRBV7-2 TGTGCCAGCAGCTTAAATCCGGGACTCTTCTACGAGCAGTACTTC CASSLNPGLFYEQYF
TRBD1 - TRBJ2-2 TRBV4-3 TGCGCCAGCAGCACTTCGGGACAGGGGTTAACCGGGGAGCTGTTTTTT CASSTSGQGLTGELFF
TRBD1 - TRBJ2-1 TRBV2 TGTGCCAGCGGTAGACAGGGGGGGAAGTTCTTC CASGRQGGKFF
- - TRBJ2-7 TRBV7-6 TGTGCCAGCAGCGGAGGCCTTTTTACAGGGTTCGAGCAGTACTTC CASSGGLFTGFEQYF
TRBD2 - TRBJ2-5 TRBV27 TGTGCCAGCAGTTCCTTAGCGGGGGGGACGGAGACCCAGTACTTC CASSSLAGGTETQYF
TRBD2 few TRBJ2-2 TRBV7-8 TGTGCCAGCAGCTCCCTCGGGGGTAGCGGGGCCCCCGGGGAGCTGTTTTTT CASSSLGGSGAPGELFF
- few TRBJ2-1 TRBV11-2 TGTGCCAGCAGCTCCCAACGGGGTGAGCAGTTCTTC CASSSQRGEQFF
TRBD2 - TRBJ2-7 TRBV6-1 TGTGCCAGCAGACTAGCGAGTTCCTACGAGCAGTACTTC CASRLASSYEQYF
TRBD1 - TRBJ1-3 TRBV10-2 TGCGCCAGCAGACTACAGGGGGACGGAGGAAACACCATATATTTT CASRLQGDGGNTIYF
- - TRBJ2-6 TRBV6-6 TGTGCCAGCACATCCGACTTCTCTGGGGCCAACGTCCTGACTTTC CASTSDFSGANVLTF
TRBD1 - TRBJ2-1 TRBV7-8 TGTGCCAGCAGCTTAGGAGCAGGGGGTAATGAGCAGTTCTTC CASSLGAGGNEQFF
TRBD1 - TRBJ1-2 TRBV10-3 TGTGCCATCAGTGATGGACAGGGGGCGTCAGGCTACACCTTC CAISDGQGASGYTF
- - TRBJ1-3 TRBV7-9 TGTGCCAGCAGCTTAGGCAACGGGGGGCAATCTGGAAACACCATATATTTT CASSLGNGGQSGNTIYF
- few TRBJ1-2 TRBV25-1 TGTGCCAGCAGTACCTCAGGGGCGCAGGTCGCCTACACCTTC CASSTSGAQVAYTF
TRBD1 once TRBJ1-5 TRBV15 TGTGCCACCAGCAGAGAGACAGGGGGGGCCCAGCATTTT CATSRETGGAQHF
TRBD1 - TRBJ1-6 TRBV19 TGTGCCAGTACCACGACAGGGGGAAATTCACCCCTCCACTTT CASTTTGGNSPLHF
TRBD2 once TRBJ2-1 TRBV11-2 TGTGCCAGCAGCTTAGATTTTTCGGGGGGGAATGAGCAGTTCTTC CASSLDFSGGNEQFF
- few TRBJ2-7 TRBV4-1 TGCGCCAGCAGCCCATCTTTGGTACAGGGGAGGAGCGAGCAGTACTTC CASSPSLVQGRSEQYF
TRBD1 - TRBJ1-2 TRBV5-4 TGTGCCAGCAGCCGCTCCGGGACAGGGGGTTATGGCTACACCTTC CASSRSGTGGYGYTF
TRBD1 medium-sized TRBJ2-1 TRBV6-4 TGTGCCAGCAGCGAACAGGGGGCTACCAATGAGCAGTTCTTC CASSEQGATNEQFF
- few TRBJ1-5 TRBV12-5 TGTGCTAGTGGTTATTATAGCAATCAGCCCCAGCATTTT CASGYYSNQPQHF
TRBD1 - TRBJ2-1 TRBV15 TGTGCCACCAGCAGCCGGACAGGGGACCATGAGCAGTTCTTC CATSSRTGDHEQFF
TRBD1 few TRBJ1-6 TRBV5-8 TGTGCCAGCAGTGGAAGAGGGGACAGGGGAGGTCCACCCCTCCACTTT CASSGRGDRGGPPLHF
TRBD1 - TRBJ2-1 TRBV7-9 TGTGCCAGCAGCTTCCTACAGGGGATAAGGAATGAGCAGTTCTTC CASSFLQGIRNEQFF
TRBD1 few TRBJ1-5 TRBV27 TGTGCCAGCAGGGACAGGGAAAATCAGCCCCAGCATTTT CASRDRENQPQHF
- - TRBJ1-2 TRBV30 TGTGCCTGGGGGCGGGAGGTTGCCGGCCGCTATGGCTACACCTTC CAWGREVAGRYGYTF
- - TRBJ1-1 TRBV6-6 TGTGCCAGCAGTTACAGGGTTGACAGGGAAGCTTTCTTT CASSYRVDREAFF
- - TRBJ1-1 TRBV6-5 TGTGCCAGCAGCCCGACTGAAGCTTTCTTT CASSPTEAFF
TRBD2 - TRBJ2-7 TRBV11-2 TGTGCCAGCAGCCCCCGGCGACTAGCGGGCTACGAGCAGTACTTC CASSPRRLAGYEQYF
- few TRBJ2-3 TRBV5-6 TGTGCCAGCAGCCCATCGCGTGTCGATACGCAGTATTTT CASSPSRVDTQYF
TRBD2 few TRBJ2-3 TRBV15 TGTGCCACCAGCAATAGGACTAGGCCGAGCACAGATACGCAGTATTTT CATSNRTRPSTDTQYF
TRBD1 - TRBJ2-4 TRBV4-2 TGTGCCAGCAGCCAAGACCGACAGGGGCTGAACATTCAGTACTTC CASSQDRQGLNIQYF
TRBD1 - TRBJ2-4 TRBV7-9 TGTGCCAGCAGCGAGGACAGGGGGCTTTGGGCCAAAAACATTCAGTACTTC CASSEDRGLWAKNIQYF
- - TRBJ2-3 TRBV6-5 TGTGCCAGCGGTTTTGCGGGGTCGGGCACAGATACGCAGTATTTT CASGFAGSGTDTQYF
- - TRBJ2-3 TRBV6-1 TGTGCCTCCCGGATTAGGACAGACACAGATACGCAGTATTTT CASRIRTDTDTQYF
- once TRBJ2-6 TRBV7-7 TGTGCTAGCAGCCCGTCCTCTGGGGCCAACGTCCTGACTTTC CASSPSSGANVLTF
TRBD1 - TRBJ2-3 TRBV4-3 TGCGCCAGCAGCCAAGAGCGCGGGACAGGGAGTACAGATACGCAGTATTTT CASSQERGTGSTDTQYF
- few TRBJ1-2 TRBV2 TGTGCCAGCAGCAGAAGTACCGGACTCTCGGGTGGCTACACCTTC CASSRSTGLSGGYTF
- - TRBJ2-5 TRBV7-9 TGTGCCAGCAGCTTGCGGGGAGAGACCCAGTACTTC CASSLRGETQYF
TRBD2 once TRBJ2-3 TRBV29-1 TGCAGCGTTAATAGCGGGGGGGCCACAGATACGCAGTATTTT CSVNSGGATDTQYF
TRBD2 - TRBJ2-3 TRBV4-2 TGTGCCAGCAGCCAGGAACTAGCGGGGGGTTCAAGAGATACGCAGTATTTT CASSQELAGGSRDTQYF
- few TRBJ1-1 TRBV5-4 TGTGCCAGCAGCTTGGGCAGGGTTACTGAAGCTTTCTTT CASSLGRVTEAFF
- - TRBJ1-2 TRBV7-8 TGTGCCAGCAGCTTAGGGCGGGGGCGAAGGGGCTACACCTTC CASSLGRGRRGYTF
TRBD2 - TRBJ2-5 TRBV6-4 TGTGCCAGCAGTAGACAGCGGGGGGACCAAGAGACCCAGTACTTC CASSRQRGDQETQYF
- - TRBJ2-2 TRBV18 TGTGCCAGCTCACGCGTCCAGAACACCGGGGAGCTGTTTTTT CASSRVQNTGELFF